The 9 T cell receptor beta chains reported below all come from one sample, sequenced in a study of OX40 agonist ivuxolimab in advanced cancers. The table came from immunoSEQ multiplex PCR; TCRdb's copy has only in-frame clones and leaves some out. The sample shows tens of thousands of clones, 89% of them seen only once. Material: CD4+ or CD8+ T cells sorted from blood, obtained in a trial of the OX40 agonist ivuxolimab. These receptors were collected from an adult with an advanced solid tumor such as melanoma, head and neck, liver or kidney cancer.

The genes are TRBV4-1 and TRBJ2-2, with a tentative D call TRBD1 (5 bases). This CDR3 contains 15 residues. The germline V gene has CDR1 MGHRA and CDR2 YSYEKL. V lost 0 bases and J lost 5, with 10 bases in between. The CDR3 protein is CASSQEQAQTGELFF. The CDR3 DNA reads as TGCGCCAGCAGCCAAGAACAGGCCCAGACCGGGGAGCTGTTTTTT.

This chain connects TRBV6-1 to TRBJ1-5, with TRBD1 as a possible D gene (5 bases). The CDR3 totals 15 residues. The germline V gene encodes CDR1 MNHNS and CDR2 SASEGT. V lost 8 bases and J lost 0, with 14 bases in between. The CDR3 spells CASSRVGYSNQPQHF. For the CDR3, the DNA is TGTGCCAGCTCCAGGGTGGGGTATAGCAATCAGCCCCAGCATTTT.

The gene calls are TRBV27 and TRBJ1-5; TRBD1 aligns across 8 bases. The CDR3 totals 14 residues. The junction had 1 base not matched to a gene; V was cut back by 5 bases and J by 1 base. The V gene's germline CDR1 is MNHEY and CDR2 SMNVEV (reference sequence). In DNA, the CDR3 is TGTGCCAGCAGTCGACAGGGGAGCAATCAGCCCCAGCATTTT. Translation gives CASSRQGSNQPQHF.

J is TRBJ2-7 and V is TRBV7-9, with TRBD2 matching over 12 bases. The length of the CDR3 is 16 residues. Germline values: CDR1 SEHNR, CDR2 FQNEAQ (reference sequence). V lost 5 bases to trimming and J lost 0 bases; unmatched junction nucleotides: 5. The CDR3: CASSPRLAGDSYEQYF. Here the CDR3 DNA reads TGTGCCAGCAGCCCAAGACTAGCGGGAGACTCCTACGAGCAGTACTTC. The entire variable domain, with the rest obtained from reference TRBV7-9 and TRBJ2-7, is as follows: DTGVSQNPRHKITKRGQNVTFRCDPISEHNRLYWYRQTLGQGPEFLTYFQNEAQLEKSRLLSDRFSAERPKGSFSTLEIQRTEQGDSAMYLCASSPRLAGDSYEQYFGPGTRLTVT.

The V call is TRBV7-9, the J call TRBJ1-2; unclear D gene. CDR3 length: 13 residues. Germline loops: CDR1 SEHNR, CDR2 FQNEAQ (reference sequence). Trimming left V 5 bases short and J 6 bases short, with 13 bases between. CDR3 nucleotides: TGTGCCAGCAGCCAGGAGGTTTGGCATGGCTACACCTTC. It codes for CASSQEVWHGYTF.

This clone showed up just once. The chain is built from TRBV7-9 and TRBJ1-1; 9 bases align to TRBD1. V shed 6 bases, J shed 7 bases, and the junction held 9 bases outside the gene matches. This CDR3 region has 14 residues. The germline V gene encodes CDR1 SEHNR and CDR2 FQNEAQ (reference sequence). The DNA for the CDR3 is TGTGCCAGCAGTCCTCCGGACAGGGGAGGTGAAGCTTTCTTT. Protein product: CASSPPDRGGEAFF.

This chain links TRBV5-6 with TRBJ2-7; the D call may be TRBD1 or TRBD2 (5 bases each). The CDR3 has 14 amino acids. Germline V CDR1 and CDR2: SGHDT, YYEEEE. Between the trimmed V and J ends, which lost 1 base and 2 bases, there was a span of 10 bases. Written as DNA, the CDR3 is TGTGCCAGCAGCTTGAGTTTGGGGGCCTACGAGCAGTACTTC. This translates into CASSLSLGAYEQYF.

This clone appeared a single time. The V gene is TRBV11-2, the J gene TRBJ2-7; no firm D call. Germline assignment: CDR1 SGHAT and CDR2 FQNNGV. The CDR3 is made up of 12 amino acids. The V gene lost 0 bases and the J gene lost 3 bases, with 3 bases spanning the gap. The CDR3 nucleotides read TGTGCCAGCAGCTTAGACTTCTACGAGCAGTACTTC. It translates to CASSLDFYEQYF.

The chain is built from TRBV7-9 and TRBJ1-4, with TRBD1 matching 10 bases. The V and J ends lost 0 bases and 8 bases, in that order; junction bases with no gene match: 6. The germline gives CDR1 SEHNR, CDR2 FQNEAQ (reference sequence). The CDR3 length is 16 residues. The CDR3 protein is CASSLAVPDRGEKLFF. In nucleotides, the CDR3 is TGTGCCAGCAGCTTAGCAGTCCCGGACAGGGGGGAAAAACTGTTTTTT.